The 24 T cell receptor beta chains given below trace back to one sample, sequenced in a study of control samples from healthy donors and cancer patients. Only in-frame clones appear in the TCRdb table, and some are missing; sequencing was by immunoSEQ multiplex PCR. This table has more than 150,000 clones, over 85% appearing once. Sequenced input: blood. These receptors were collected from a man aged 50-60 years in good health.

The chain combines TRBV7-9 with TRBJ2-3, with D perhaps matching TRBD1 or TRBD2 (5 bases each). The CDR3 is made up of 16 amino acids. V lost 0 bases and J lost 5, with 15 bases in between. Germline V lookup: CDR1 SEHNR, CDR2 FQNEAQ (reference sequence). The CDR3 loop reads CASSLALVGGKDTQYF. Here the CDR3 DNA reads TGTGCCAGCAGCTTAGCGCTTGTTGGGGGAAAAGATACGCAGTATTTT. Full variable domain (rest looked up from reference TRBV7-9 and TRBJ2-3): DTGVSQNPRHKITKRGQNVTFRCDPISEHNRLYWYRQTLGQGPEFLTYFQNEAQLEKSRLLSDRFSAERPKGSFSTLEIQRTEQGDSAMYLCASSLALVGGKDTQYFGPGTRLTVL.

This clone is a singleton in its sample. The chain recombines TRBV3-1 (or the pseudogene TRBV3-2) with TRBJ2-2, with D perhaps TRBD2 (6 bases). CDR1 is LGHDT, CDR2 YNNKEL, per germline (reference sequence). Trimming took 7 bases from V and 5 from J, leaving 20 bases between them. There are 16 residues in the CDR3. CDR3 loop: CASTILGGTGTGELFF. CDR3 nucleotide sequence: TGTGCCAGCACTATATTGGGCGGGACGGGAACCGGGGAGCTGTTTTTT.

The chain carries TRBV6-2 or TRBV6-3 and TRBJ2-5; D might be TRBD2 (5 bases). CDR3 length: 14 residues. CDR1 MNHEY and CDR2 SVGEGT come from the germline V gene. The V end was cut by 2 bases, the J end by 4 bases, with 11 bases between. This CDR3 reads CASSYHRGRETQYF. The DNA of the CDR3 is TGTGCCAGCAGTTACCATCGGGGAAGAGAGACCCAGTACTTC.

This rearrangement joins TRBV11-2 to TRBJ2-7, with D maybe TRBD1 (5 bases). Germline CDR1 and CDR2: SGHAT and FQNNGV. The CDR3 is 15 residues long. V was clipped by 5 bases and J by 2 bases, with 16 bases between them. The CDR3 here is CASSPVGRGAYEQYF. For the CDR3, the DNA is TGTGCCAGCAGCCCAGTGGGGCGTGGAGCCTACGAGCAGTACTTC.

The genes are TRBV5-4 and TRBJ1-1; 7 nucleotides align to TRBD1. Germline lookup yields CDR1 SGHNT and CDR2 YYREEE (reference sequence). The CDR3 loop spans 13 amino acids. The V gene end was trimmed by 1 base and the J gene end by 6 bases; junction bases not matched to a gene: 3. CDR3 region: CASSLKGGAEAFF. The CDR3 DNA reads TGTGCCAGCAGCTTGAAAGGGGGCGCTGAAGCTTTCTTT.

The chain recombines TRBV3-1 (or the pseudogene TRBV3-2) with TRBJ2-7, with D possibly being TRBD1 or TRBD2 (5 bases each). Germline V gene data show CDR1 as LGHDT and CDR2 as YNNKEL (reference sequence). The CDR3 runs to 15 residues. Trimming stripped 1 base from V and 4 bases from J, with 14 bases between. The CDR3 nucleotides read TGTGCCAGCAGCCAAGCGAGAGGGGTGATATACGAGCAGTACTTC. The encoded protein is CASSQARGVIYEQYF.

Only one count was recorded for this clone. This sequence joins TRBV5-1 and TRBJ1-1; a weak D match, TRBD1 (5 bases). Trimming shortened V by 6 bases and J by 1 base, and 10 bases separated the two germline ends. Germline V gene lookup returns CDR1 SGHRS and CDR2 YFSETQ. The CDR3 is 13 amino acids. CDR3 sequence (DNA): TGCGCCAGCACCGGGACTGAGAACACTGAAGCTTTCTTT. Amino acids: CASTGTENTEAFF.

The V gene is TRBV6-5, the J gene TRBJ1-2; D gene unclear. V lost 5 bases to trimming and J lost 3 bases, with 16 bases between them. This CDR3 contains 15 residues. From germline, CDR1 is MNHEY and CDR2 SVGAGI. The CDR3 DNA follows: TGTGCCAGCAGTCACAGCCTTTCCAAGGACTATGGCTACACCTTC. This translates into CASSHSLSKDYGYTF.

The chain carries TRBV11-3 and TRBJ2-5, with 7 bases aligning to TRBD2. With V trimmed by 3 bases and J by 5 bases, 6 bases remained unmatched. CDR1 SGHNT and CDR2 YENEEA come from the germline V gene. The CDR3 runs to 14 residues. The CDR3 nucleotides read TGTGCCAGCAGCTTTGGCGGGAGTGATGAGACCCAGTACTTC. The encoded protein is CASSFGGSDETQYF.

V and J are TRBV9 and TRBJ2-7; 12 bases align to TRBD2. Per the germline V gene, CDR1 is SGDLS and CDR2 is YYNGEE. V was clipped by 3 bases and J by 7 bases; unmatched bases: 5. The CDR3 extends over 14 amino acids. The CDR3 sequence is CASSGGLAGREQYF. DNA of the CDR3: TGTGCCAGCAGCGGCGGACTAGCGGGACGGGAGCAGTACTTC.

The CDR3 DNA is TGTGCCAGCAGTGAACGGAGGGCCACGTTCGAGACCCAGTACTTC. This translates into CASSERRATFETQYF. This chain joins TRBV6-1 and TRBJ2-5, with D perhaps TRBD2 (6 bases). Germline V gives CDR1 MNHNS, CDR2 SASEGT. V lost 2 bases and J lost 5, with 15 bases in between. The CDR3 extends over 15 amino acids.

This clone was found a few times. The rearrangement uses TRBV12-3 or TRBV12-4 and TRBJ1-6; 7 nucleotides line up with TRBD1. The ends lost 5 bases at V and 11 bases at J; junction bases unmatched: 6. This CDR3 comprises 13 residues. The CDR3 nucleotides read TGTGCCAGCAGTCGACAGGGTACGGCACCCCTCCACTTT. Protein sequence: CASSRQGTAPLHF.

V is TRBV14 and J is TRBJ2-3; 7 nucleotides line up with TRBD1. CDR1 and CDR2 from the germline V gene are SGHDN and FVKESK. This CDR3 spans 15 amino acids. V trimming: 3 bases; J trimming: 1 base; junction bases outside the gene matches: 4. The CDR3 bases are TGTGCCAGCAGCCATCAGGGGGTGGGCACAGATACGCAGTATTTT. Its protein product is CASSHQGVGTDTQYF.

The chain is built from TRBV3-1 (or the pseudogene TRBV3-2) and TRBJ2-7; D is ambiguous. The CDR3 runs to 14 residues. Germline CDR1 LGHDT, CDR2 YNNKEL (reference sequence). V was clipped by 4 bases and J by 3 bases, with 13 bases between them. DNA of the CDR3: TGTGCCAGCAGCCCACTATCAAGTAACTACGAGCAGTACTTC. Translated: CASSPLSSNYEQYF.

The rearrangement uses TRBV10-3 and TRBJ1-4; D perhaps matches TRBD1 (5 bases). The V end lost 2 bases, the J end lost 5 bases, and 12 bases lay between the germline ends. This CDR3 is 15 amino acids long. The germline V gene has CDR1 ENHRY and CDR2 SYGVKD. The CDR3 nucleotides read TGTGCCATCAGTGAGGGGGGAACCGGGAATGAAAAACTGTTTTTT. Translation: CAISEGGTGNEKLFF.

The chain couples TRBV30 to TRBJ2-6; no clear D gene. Trimming took off 0 bases at V and 0 bases at J, with 6 bases between the two ends. The CDR3 contains 15 residues. The germline V gene has CDR1 GTSNPN and CDR2 SVGIG (reference sequence). The CDR3 protein is CAWSVTVSGANVLTF. CDR3 coding DNA: TGTGCCTGGAGTGTAACAGTCTCTGGGGCCAACGTCCTGACTTTC.

In this sample, this clone turned up once. The junction shows a germline mismatch at one end, possibly a read error. The V call is TRBV7-7, the J call TRBJ2-6; D possibly corresponds to TRBD1 (5 bases). The germline gives CDR1 SSHAT, CDR2 FNYEAQ (reference sequence). This CDR3 has 18 amino acids. CDR3 in DNA: TGTGCTAGCAGCTTACCCCAGGGTTATTGGTCTGGGGCCAACGTCCTGACTTTC. Its protein is CASSLPQGYWSGANVLTF.

A single count supports this clone. This chain links TRBV6-5 with TRBJ2-1; D is uncertain. Germline CDR1 MNHEY, CDR2 SVGAGI. The ends were cut back, 7 bases at V and 9 bases at J, with 22 bases in the middle. This CDR3 spans 15 amino acids. DNA for the CDR3: TGTGCCAGCATAAAGAAATGGGCCGAGGTGGGTGAGCAGTTCTTC. Translated: CASIKKWAEVGEQFF.

This clone was counted once. The chain carries TRBV5-1 and TRBJ2-1; 8 bases are shared with TRBD1. With V trimmed by 4 bases and J by 5 bases, 2 bases remained unmatched. Germline CDR1 is SGHRS and CDR2 is YFSETQ. The CDR3 has 13 amino acids. CDR3 bases: TGCGCCAGCAGCAAGACAGGGGACAATGAGCAGTTCTTC. Protein sequence: CASSKTGDNEQFF.

V gene TRBV18 combines with J gene TRBJ1-6, with 10 bases lining up with TRBD1. J lost 9 bases, V lost 6 bases, and 11 bases had no gene match. This CDR3 comprises 16 residues. Looked up from germline, CDR1 is KGHSH and CDR2 is LQKENI. Here the CDR3 reads CASSLTGGDGGSPLHF. The CDR3, as DNA: TGTGCCAGCTCGCTGACAGGGGGCGACGGTGGTTCACCCCTCCACTTT.

The V call is TRBV7-2, the J call TRBJ2-7; 10 bases line up with TRBD2. V shed 5 bases, J shed 0 bases, and the junction held 4 bases outside the gene matches. Germline CDR1 reads SGHTA; CDR2 reads FQGNSA. The CDR3 consists of 15 residues. This CDR3 is CASSRASGGSYEQYF. The CDR3 coding sequence is TGTGCCAGCAGCAGGGCTAGCGGGGGCTCCTACGAGCAGTACTTC.

The V and J genes are TRBV10-3 and TRBJ2-1; D might be TRBD2 (6 bases). In germline, CDR1 is ENHRY, CDR2 SYGVKD. Trimming pared 3 bases from V and 6 bases from J, leaving 15 bases between. The CDR3 spans 15 residues. CDR3 loop: CAISDGSKSGNEQFF. CDR3 in DNA: TGTGCCATCAGTGACGGGAGTAAGTCTGGCAATGAGCAGTTCTTC.

The V and J genes are TRBV28 and TRBJ1-5, with D maybe TRBD1 (6 bases). Between the trimmed V and J ends, which lost 6 bases and 0 bases, there was a span of 12 bases. The germline CDR1 and CDR2 sequences are MDHEN and SYDVKM. The CDR3 totals 15 residues. In DNA form, the CDR3 reads TGTGCCAGCAGAACAGGACAGATTAGCAATCAGCCCCAGCATTTT. This codes for CASRTGQISNQPQHF.

The V call is TRBV27, the J call TRBJ2-1; possible D gene TRBD1, 6 bases. The germline CDR1 and CDR2 sequences are MNHEY and SMNVEV (reference sequence). The germline V and J ends were trimmed by 9 bases and 6 bases, with 15 bases remaining between them. The CDR3 has 13 residues. This chain's CDR3 is CASYRALGNEQFF. In nucleotides, the CDR3 is TGTGCCAGTTACAGGGCTCTTGGCAATGAGCAGTTCTTC.